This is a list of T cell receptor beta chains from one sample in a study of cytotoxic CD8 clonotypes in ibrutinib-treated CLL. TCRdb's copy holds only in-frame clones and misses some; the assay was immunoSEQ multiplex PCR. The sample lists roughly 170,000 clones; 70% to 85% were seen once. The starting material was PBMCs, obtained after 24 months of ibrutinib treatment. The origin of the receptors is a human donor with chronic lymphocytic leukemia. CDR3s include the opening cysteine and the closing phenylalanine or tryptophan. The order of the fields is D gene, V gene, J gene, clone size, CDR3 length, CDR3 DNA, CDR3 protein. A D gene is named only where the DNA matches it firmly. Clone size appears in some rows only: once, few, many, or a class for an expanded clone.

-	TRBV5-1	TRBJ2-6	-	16	TGCGCCAGCAGCTTGGCCCAGGACTCTGGGGCCAACGTCCTGACTTTC	CASSLAQDSGANVLTF
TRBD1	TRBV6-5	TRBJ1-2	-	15	TGTGCCAGCAGTTACTCATCAGGGGGCCCTTATGGCTACACCTTC	CASSYSSGGPYGYTF
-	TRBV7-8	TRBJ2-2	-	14	TGTGCCAGCAGCTTAGCGGCAGCCACCGGGGAGCTGTTTTTT	CASSLAAATGELFF
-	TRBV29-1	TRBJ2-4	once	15	TGCAGCGTTCGCGGACAGAATGCGCTCGAAAACATTCAGTACTTC	CSVRGQNALENIQYF
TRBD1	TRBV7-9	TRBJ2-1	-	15	TGTGCCAGCAATAACAGGGGGGAAGGCTACAATGAGCAGTTCTTC	CASNNRGEGYNEQFF
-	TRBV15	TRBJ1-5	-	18	TGTGCCACCAGCAGAATAGGGGCGATAACTCTAAGCAATCAGCCCCAGCATTTT	CATSRIGAITLSNQPQHF
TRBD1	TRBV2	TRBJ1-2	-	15	TGTGCCAGCAGTCCTCGGGACAGAGGGGGCTATGGCTACACCTTC	CASSPRDRGGYGYTF
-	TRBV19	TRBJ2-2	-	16	TGTGCCAGTAGTATACGGGGGTCGGTGAACACCGGGGAGCTGTTTTTT	CASSIRGSVNTGELFF
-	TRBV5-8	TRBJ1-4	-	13	TGTGCCAGCAGCTGGGACCATAATGAAAAACTGTTTTTT	CASSWDHNEKLFF
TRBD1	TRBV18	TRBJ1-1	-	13	TGTGCCAGCTCACCGACAGGGTCCACTGAAGCTTTCTTT	CASSPTGSTEAFF
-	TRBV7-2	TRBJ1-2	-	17	TGTGCCAGCAGCTTATTGGGGGTGTCGGGGCTTAACTATGGCTACACCTTC	CASSLLGVSGLNYGYTF
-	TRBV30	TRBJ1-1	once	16	TGTGCCTGGAATCTCGCCATCGCAGGGAGTAACACTGAAGCTTTCTTT	CAWNLAIAGSNTEAFF
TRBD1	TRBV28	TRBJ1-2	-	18	TGTGCCAGCATCCCCGGGACAGGGTTTTCTTTGGGAAACTATGGCTACACCTTC	CASIPGTGFSLGNYGYTF
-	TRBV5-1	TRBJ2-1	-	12	TGCGCCAGCAGCCCCGGGGCGCAGAAGCAGTTCTTC	CASSPGAQKQFF
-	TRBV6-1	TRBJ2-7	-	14	TGTGCCAGCAGTGGCGGCCAGGACTGGTACGAGCAGTACTTC	CASSGGQDWYEQYF
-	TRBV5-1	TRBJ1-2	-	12	TGCGCCAGCAGCTTCACTAGATATGGCTACACCTTC	CASSFTRYGYTF
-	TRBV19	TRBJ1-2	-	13	TGTGCCAGTAGTCTTGGGGCAGGCCCGGGGTACACCTTC	CASSLGAGPGYTF
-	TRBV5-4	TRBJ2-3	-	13	TGTGCCAGCAGCTTGCCTAACACAGATACGCAGTATTTT	CASSLPNTDTQYF
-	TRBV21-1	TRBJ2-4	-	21	TGTGCCAGCAGCGGACTAAAGGAAAGAGCTCATCGGGGGACTTCCAAAAACATTCAGTACTTC	CASSGLKERAHRGTSKNIQYF
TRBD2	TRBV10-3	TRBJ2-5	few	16	TGTGCCATCAGCCCCACGGGAGCGGGGGGTCGCGAGACCCAGTACTTC	CAISPTGAGGRETQYF
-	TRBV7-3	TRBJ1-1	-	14	TGTGCCAGCAGCTCGGGGACTTCGAACACTGAAGCTTTCTTT	CASSSGTSNTEAFF
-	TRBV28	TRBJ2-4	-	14	TGTGCCAGCAGTCCTACCCGTGGGCCAGGTTTTGAGTACTTC	CASSPTRGPGFEYF
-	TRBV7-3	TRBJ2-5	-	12	TGTGCCAGCAGGCTGGCTCAAGAGACCCAGTACTTC	CASRLAQETQYF
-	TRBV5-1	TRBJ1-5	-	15	TGCGCCAGCAGCTTGGCAGAAGGAGGTAATCAGCCCCAGCATTTT	CASSLAEGGNQPQHF
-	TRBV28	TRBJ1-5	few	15	TGTGCCAGCAGTTTCCCCGGAGGGGACAATCAGCCCCAGCATTTT	CASSFPGGDNQPQHF
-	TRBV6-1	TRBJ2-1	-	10	TGTGCCAGCGGCTGGAATGAGCAGTTCTTC	CASGWNEQFF
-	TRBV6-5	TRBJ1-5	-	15	TGTGCCAGCAGTTACGACAGAAGGAGCAATCAGCCCCAGCATTTT	CASSYDRRSNQPQHF
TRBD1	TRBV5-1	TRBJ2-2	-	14	TGCGCCAGCAAGGGACAGGGATACACCGGGGAGCTGTTTTTT	CASKGQGYTGELFF
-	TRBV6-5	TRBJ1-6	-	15	TGTGCCAGCGGCCGGCGCGGCTCCTATAATTCACCCCTCCACTTT	CASGRRGSYNSPLHF
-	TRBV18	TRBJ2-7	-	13	TGTGCCAGCTCAAGTTCGCTAGCCTACGAGCAGTACTTC	CASSSSLAYEQYF
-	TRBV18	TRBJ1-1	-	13	TGTGCCAGCTCACCACCTACCCGGGCTGAAGCTTTCTTT	CASSPPTRAEAFF
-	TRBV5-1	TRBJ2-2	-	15	TGCGCCAGCAGCTTTGGTCACCGACCGGACGGGGAGCTGTTTTTT	CASSFGHRPDGELFF
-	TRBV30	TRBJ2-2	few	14	TGTGCCTGGGGAGGAGGGGACGACACCGGGGAGCTGTTTTTT	CAWGGGDDTGELFF
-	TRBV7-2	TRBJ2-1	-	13	TGTGCCAGCAGCTTAGCGGCCAGTACTGAGCAGTTCTTC	CASSLAASTEQFF
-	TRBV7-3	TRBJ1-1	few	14	TGTGCCAGCAGCCCCGCGGCTTGGGCCACTGAAGCTTTCTTT	CASSPAAWATEAFF
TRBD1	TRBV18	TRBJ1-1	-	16	TGTGCCAGCTCACCACGATCACAGGGGTCAAAAACTGAAGCTTTCTTT	CASSPRSQGSKTEAFF
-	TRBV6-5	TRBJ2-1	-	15	TGTGCCAGCAGCTTAACACCCAGCTCCTACAATGAGCAGTTCTTC	CASSLTPSSYNEQFF
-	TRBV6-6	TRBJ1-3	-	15	TGTGCCAGCACTCCCCGTTACGGGGTTGGAAACACCATATATTTT	CASTPRYGVGNTIYF
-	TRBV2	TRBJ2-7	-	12	TGTGCCAGCAGGACGGCGCAGTACGAGCAGTACTTC	CASRTAQYEQYF